This TCR beta chain derives from a study of cytomegalovirus exposure and HLA in healthy donors. Vbeta (60) and Jbeta (13) primers were used in the PCR. The repertoire was sequenced with immunoSEQ multiplex PCR; TCRdb's copy has only in-frame clones and lacks some. The repertoire holds 90,000 to 100,000 clones, approximately 81% seen once, with about 3.3% in the top ten. CDR1 MNHEY and CDR2 SVGAGI come from the germline V gene. V lost 6 bases and J lost 7; bases outside the gene matches: 9. The CDR3 covers 15 residues. The chain links TRBV6-5 to TRBJ2-1; 10 bases agree with TRBD1. This clonotype originated in a woman aged 40-49 years in good health and CMV-seronegative. The sample comprised PBMCs. CDR3 sequence reads: CASRSGTGAGNEQFF. CDR3 DNA sequence: TGTGCCAGCAGATCCGGGACAGGGGCCGGGAATGAGCAGTTCTTC.